The T cell receptor (beta chain) described here comes from a study of T cells after yellow fever vaccination. General study points: Faster peaking, at day 5 versus 15, marked a secondary response that was weaker.

As to this clonotype: Antigen specificity is unknown.

UMIs were added to TCR cDNA along with a universal primer site when it was made by 5'RACE template switching. TCRdb reprocessed the 5' RACE reads via MiXCR and lists one record per CDR3 protein. This sample has over 300,000 distinct CDR3 sequences, with approximately 4% found just once. The CDR3 is 15 residues long. Germline-derived CDR1 and CDR2 are ENHRY and SYGVKD. Trimming took off 4 bases at V and 5 bases at J, with 16 bases between the two ends. The rearrangement joins TRBV10-3 to TRBJ2-3; D is perhaps TRBD2 (5 bases). This receptor was obtained from a man younger than 30 who received the YFV17D yellow fever vaccine. The sequencing here drew on PBMCs, taken 5 days after the yellow fever booster vaccination. The CDR3 DNA reads as TGTGCCATCAGTGCCTCGACGGGGTCCGGAGATACGCAGTATTTT. Translating it yields CAISASTGSGDTQYF.